The rows below give T cell receptor beta chains drawn from one sample of a study of Graves' ophthalmopathy and Graves' hyperthyroidism. A single record per CDR3 protein comes from TCRdb applying MiXCR to the multiplex PCR reads. The repertoire holds 600,000 to 650,000 distinct CDR3 sequences, with about a fifth as singletons. Sequencing input: peripheral blood. Receptors originate from a young woman with stable Graves' hyperthyroidism. Some clones in this sample may be carry-over from other donors' samples. Each CDR3 is given with its conserved first and last residue. A D gene is named only where the DNA matches it firmly. The size entry is marked missing in some rows and otherwise reads once, few, many or a size class.

D gene,clone size,J gene,V gene,CDR3 protein,CDR3 DNA
NA,many,TRBJ2-7,TRBV3-1,CASSQSPNSYEQYF,TGTGCCAGCAGCCAGAGTCCAAACTCCTACGAGCAGTACTTC
NA,NA,TRBJ1-1,TRBV20-1,CSVGTIRGTEAFF,TGCAGTGTAGGGACGATCCGGGGCACTGAAGCTTTCTTT
TRBD1,NA,TRBJ1-1,TRBV4-1,CASSPGQGMPTEAFF,TGCGCCAGCAGCCCGGGACAGGGAATGCCCACTGAAGCTTTCTTT
TRBD2,many,TRBJ2-4,TRBV30,CASTGGGKNIQYF,TGTGCCTCGACGGGAGGGGGCAAAAACATTCAGTACTTC
NA,NA,TRBJ1-2,TRBV6-2/TRBV6-3,CASSREAGYGYTF,TGTGCCAGCAGTCGCGAGGCCGGCTATGGCTACACCTTC
NA,few,TRBJ2-4,TRBV20-1,CSARGSPQGWNIQYF,TGCAGTGCTAGAGGCTCCCCCCAGGGTTGGAACATTCAGTACTTC
NA,many,TRBJ1-1,TRBV6-1,CASSEAGRDTEAFF,TGTGCCAGCAGTGAAGCGGGGAGGGACACTGAAGCTTTCTTT
NA,NA,TRBJ1-2,TRBV5-1,CASSVGLKYGYTF,TGCGCCAGCAGCGTCGGACTGAAGTATGGCTACACCTTC
TRBD2,many,TRBJ2-3,TRBV11-1,CASSLARLAGGIDTQYF,TGTGCCAGCAGCTTAGCCCGACTAGCGGGAGGGATAGATACGCAGTATTTT
NA,many,TRBJ1-1,TRBV14,CASSGEPGGRAFF,TGTGCCAGCAGCGGAGAACCCGGGGGCAGGGCTTTCTTT
TRBD1,NA,TRBJ1-1,TRBV29-1,CSVVGRRYRGGVDTEAFF,TGCAGCGTTGTCGGTCGTCGGTACAGGGGCGGAGTGGACACTGAAGCTTTCTTT
TRBD2,NA,TRBJ2-7,TRBV3-1,CASSLSGTSDEQYF,TGTGCCAGCAGTCTATCCGGGACTAGTGACGAGCAGTACTTC
TRBD1,many,TRBJ1-1,TRBV5-1,CASYRQGRTAFF,TGCGCCAGCTACCGACAGGGTAGGACGGCTTTCTTT